This paragraph reports one T cell receptor (beta chain). Which antigen it targets is not known. No clone much larger than this one lies a single base away; base qualities are absent. The data are from a study of Ad26.COV2.S vaccination and SARS-CoV-2 variants (dated by TCRdb to about 2021). In the study overall: Donors in the vaccine arm were drawn from COV1001, a multicentre, randomized, double-blind, placebo-controlled phase I-IIa trial testing Ad26.COV2.S in healthy adults. Trial participants were randomized into five groups of five: low-dose or high-dose Ad26.COV2.S given once or twice, or placebo on both occasions. Investigators remained blinded to trial group allocation during experiments and outcome assessment. The specificity and breadth of SARS-CoV-2-reactive T cell receptors after Ad26.COV2.S vaccination were assessed by TCRbeta repertoire sequencing. A total of around 32 samples were included in the TCR-sequenced set, comprising around 20 Ad26.COV2.S vaccine recipients, 5 placebo recipients and 8 SARS-CoV-2 convalescent individuals. Ad26.COV2.S was given intramuscularly at 5x10^10 or 1x10^11 viral particles, as a single shot or as two shots 56 days apart. Summary of the overall study and its limitations: Vaccine and placebo recipients had similar non-spike TCR breadth, a finding consistent with the vaccine containing only spike. After vaccination, spike-specific CD8+ and CD4+ T cell responses were reported to show substantial breadth. According to the authors, total T cell responses may have been underestimated by the TCR breadth and depth analyses. Higher spike-specific TCR breadth was observed in Ad26.COV2.S recipients than in placebo recipients (P = 0.0014). The study was not powered to compare responses between vaccine doses or regimens.

The immunoSEQ Assay was the method used to sequence TCRbeta CDR3 regions. After extraction, genomic DNA underwent amplification by bias-controlled multiplex PCR, followed by high-throughput sequencing. As for how the authors treated the data: To quantify the absolute abundance of every unique TCRbeta CDR3 region, sequences were collapsed and filtered. T cell fraction was estimated by normalization of TCRbeta template counts to usable DNA, with usable DNA being measured through amplification of reference genes present in all nucleated cells. Repertoire TCRs were annotated as SARS-CoV-2-specific when V gene, CDR3 amino acid sequence and J gene were exactly matched to a known reactive TCR set. The reference SARS-CoV-2 TCR set came from MIRA and was filtered for enrichment in COVID-19-positive ImmuneCODE repertoires, removing public or cross-reactive TCRs. Using the MIRA antigens, annotated TCRs were further analysed by specific ORF or by position within an ORF. Breadth was defined as the number of annotated unique rearrangements divided by the total number of unique productive rearrangements, and depth was defined as the summed frequency of the annotated unique rearrangements. Two-sided Wilcoxon rank-sum tests were used to compare TCR breadth between groups. TCRdb carries this immuneACCESS record with in-frame sequences only. Its versions omit some clonotypes, under half of them owing to an unresolved V gene in the studies checked, with the rest unexplained. The V and J calls and the clone size are those of that table, but D and trimming were determined from the DNA. For this sample there are hundreds of thousands of clones; around nine tenths appear just once. The ten largest clones represent 3.4% of the sample.

V and J lose 2 bases and 1 base, and a span of 14 bases separates them. The CDR3 runs 16 residues from the cysteine to the phenylalanine. This entry keeps only the CDR3 DNA: 48 bases, framed from base 1. The germline V gene encodes CDR1 GTSNPN and CDR2 SVGIG (reference sequence). The label giving this sample's treatment or condition can be read as: roughly 20 received Ad26.COV2.S at low or high dose, single or two shots; 5 received placebo; per-sample allocation not given. For vaccine and placebo recipients, the sequenced repertoires came from samples collected on day 63 after the first injection. Between 29 July and 7 August 2020, Cohort 1b enrolled some 25 adults aged 18-55 years at one site in Boston, USA. Ad26.COV2.S was a replication-incompetent adenovirus type 26 vector expressing a prefusion-stabilized SARS-CoV-2 spike protein from the original Wuhan strain.

The chain couples TRBV30 to TRBJ2-2; 6 matching bases give a weak D call of TRBD1. This clonotype was obtained from a person aged 18-65 years who received the Ad26.COV2.S COVID-19 vaccine or a placebo. The sample consisted of peripheral blood, taken in a trial of Ad26.COV2.S vaccine versus placebo. The nucleotides are TGTGCCTGGAGTAAATGGACAGCCAAGAACACCGGGGAGCTGTTTTTT. This is translated as CAWSKWTAKNTGELFF.